The TCR beta chain described here comes from a study of T cell responses to AZD1222 COVID-19 vaccine. Findings and caveats of the study: Nearly half of spike-specific TCRs reportedly target unmutated variant regions. Most donors were white British and more were female, and clonal diversity was possibly underestimated. Receipt of two AZD1222 doses was followed by a rise in Spike-specific TCR breadth and depth. Repertoire sampling was restricted to post-peak T cell response timepoints.

Trimming took off 6 bases at V and 8 bases at J, with 19 bases between the two ends. Germline-derived CDR1 and CDR2 are KGHSH and LQKENI. The CDR3 runs 14 residues. The data were produced by immunoSEQ multiplex PCR, yet TCRdb's version contains in-frame clones alone and is incomplete. The repertoire holds some 150,000 clones, around nine tenths seen once, with 5.2% in the top ten. As concerns this clone: Its antigen is as yet unknown.

The sequence derives from an adult in good health. This sequence joins TRBV18 and TRBJ1-1; no clear D. The sample here was peripheral blood, taken on day 0 of AZD1222 vaccination. The CDR3 here is CASSPREGGSEAFF. Here the CDR3 DNA reads TGTGCCAGCTCTCCGAGGGAGGGAGGATCCGAAGCTTTCTTT.